This paragraph covers one T cell receptor (beta chain) sequence. As yet, its antigen is unknown. The CDR3 runs 16 residues. V shed 2 bases, J shed 7 bases, and the junction held 15 bases outside the gene matches. The germline CDR1 and CDR2 sequences are SGHRS and YFSETQ. The PCR made use of 60 Vbeta and 13 Jbeta primers. Sequencing used immunoSEQ multiplex PCR; TCRdb keeps in-frame clones, though not all of them. The repertoire holds under 250,000 clones, with 70% to 85% as singletons. This entry comes from a study of cytomegalovirus exposure and HLA in healthy donors. Whole-study context: Ancestry clustering placed around four fifths of over 300 genotyped donors in the Caucasian-associated cluster. Study-wide results and caveats: Published work reported that the classifier diagnosed cytomegalovirus status with high specificity and sensitivity. The productive fraction for most TCR beta V segments was about 87% or about 30% in an earlier analysis.

This sequence was found in a male donor in good health and CMV-seronegative. The sample taken for sequencing was PBMCs. The chain has TRBV5-1 and TRBJ2-7; 7 bases agree with TRBD2. The CDR3 loop reads CASSFGSGGGPREQYF. The CDR3 DNA reads TGCGCCAGCAGCTTTGGTTCCGGGGGAGGGCCGAGGGAGCAGTACTTC.